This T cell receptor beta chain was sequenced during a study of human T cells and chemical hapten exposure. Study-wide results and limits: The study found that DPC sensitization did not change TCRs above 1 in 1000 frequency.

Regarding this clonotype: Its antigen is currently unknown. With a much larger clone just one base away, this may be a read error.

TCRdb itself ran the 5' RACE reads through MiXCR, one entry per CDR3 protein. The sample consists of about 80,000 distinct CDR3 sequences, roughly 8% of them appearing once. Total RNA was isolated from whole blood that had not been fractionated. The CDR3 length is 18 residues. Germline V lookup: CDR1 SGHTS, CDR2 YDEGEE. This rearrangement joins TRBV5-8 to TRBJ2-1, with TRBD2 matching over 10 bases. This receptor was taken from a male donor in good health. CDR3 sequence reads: CASSFLAGAGESCNEQFF. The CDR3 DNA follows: TGTGCCAGCAGCTTCCTAGCGGGGGCTGGGGAGTCCTGCAATGAGCAGTTCTTC.